This T cell receptor (beta chain) appears in the sequencing data of a study of tumor-infiltrating lymphocytes in localized non-small cell lung cancer. General observations from the study: TCRbeta sequencing showed higher T cell infiltration in tumors than uninvolved lung.

Generated by immunoSEQ multiplex PCR, the TCRdb table keeps only in-frame clones and is missing some. The data show 10,000 to 15,000 clones, around 80% seen once. Points on this clone: Antigen specificity is unknown.

The germline V gene encodes CDR1 SGHTA and CDR2 FQGNSA. This CDR3 contains 13 residues. V lost 4 bases and J lost 4, with 10 bases in between. The sequence was collected from a human donor with non-small cell lung cancer. The specimen was lung tumor tissue. V and J are TRBV7-2 and TRBJ1-1, with D maybe TRBD1 (5 bases). The DNA of the CDR3 is TGTGCCAGCAGCTACCAGCAGGGCACTGAAGCTTTCTTT. Protein sequence: CASSYQQGTEAFF.